This T cell receptor (beta chain) was documented in a study of OX40 agonist ivuxolimab in advanced cancers. Study summary: One patient with hepatocellular carcinoma and two with cutaneous melanoma, three in all, had partial responses. Study-wide findings and caveats: Relative to CD4+, CD8+ T cells held more expanded clones on average. Clonal expansion in partial responders at 0.1-3.0 mg/kg ranked among the lowest. Dosing at 0.1 to 3.0 mg/kg was accompanied by clonal expansion of CD4+ and CD8+ blood T cells by week 6.

Repertoires were generated with immunoSEQ multiplex PCR, while TCRdb's copy carries only in-frame clones and drops some. The table has about 36,000 clones, about 81% seen once. V lost 2 bases, J lost 2 bases, and 6 bases stayed unmatched. This CDR3 is built from 16 residues. Per germline, CDR1 KGHSH and CDR2 LQKENI. Comments on this clone: The antigen is undetermined.

This chain joins TRBV18 and TRBJ2-3; TRBD2 matches 8 bases. The source material was CD4+ or CD8+ T cells sorted from blood, sampled in a trial of the OX40 agonist ivuxolimab. This clonotype originated in an adult with an advanced solid tumor such as melanoma, head and neck, liver or kidney cancer. CDR3 region: CASSPGLAGSTDTQYF. For the CDR3, the DNA is TGTGCCAGCTCACCAGGGCTAGCGGGCTCCACAGATACGCAGTATTTT.